These T cell receptor beta chains were read from a single sample in a study of blood T cell repertoires in COVID-19. Sequenced by immunoSEQ multiplex PCR; TCRdb stores in-frame clones only, minus some. Of 200,000 to 250,000 clones in the sample, 83% are singletons; the top ten hold roughly 1.3%. The material sequenced was peripheral blood. Every receptor here comes from a woman aged 25-40 years with COVID-19, enrolled during active disease. Each CDR3 is given with its conserved first and last residue. Each record gives: clone size, J gene, D gene, V gene, CDR3 DNA, CDR3 protein. A D gene is named only where the DNA matches it firmly. Not every row has a clone size; where given, it reads once, few, many or a size class.

NA,TRBJ2-6,NA,TRBV28,NA,CASSSSRSGANVLTF
NA,TRBJ1-1,TRBD1,TRBV14,TGTGCCAGCAGCCCTTGGCAGGGGGTGAACACTGAAGCTTTCTTT,CASSPWQGVNTEAFF
NA,TRBJ1-4,TRBD1,TRBV11-2,TGTGCCAGCAGCTTAGGGGCCACCGGGACAGGGGGCTTTGAAAAACTGTTTTTT,CASSLGATGTGGFEKLFF
NA,TRBJ2-2,NA,TRBV7-2,TGTGCCAGCAGCTCAGTAGTTGTTATGGGGGCGAGAACCAGCGGGGAGCTGTTTTTT,CASSSVVVMGARTSGELFF
NA,TRBJ1-4,NA,TRBV30,TGTGCCTGGGGACAGAATGAAAAACTGTTTTTT,CAWGQNEKLFF
NA,TRBJ1-3,NA,TRBV6-6,TGTGCCAGCAGGCAGGATTCTCGGGAAAACACCATATATTTT,CASRQDSRENTIYF
NA,TRBJ2-5,NA,TRBV12-3/TRBV12-4,TGTGCCAGCAGTTTCGACAGTGGGGAGACCCAGTACTTC,CASSFDSGETQYF
NA,TRBJ2-1,TRBD1,TRBV2,TGTGCCAGCAGTGAAGCGTTATGGACAGGGGGGGAGTTCTTC,CASSEALWTGGEFF
many,TRBJ2-5,NA,TRBV30,TGTGCCTGGAAAAGTAGTAAAGAGACCCAGTACTTC,CAWKSSKETQYF
NA,TRBJ2-3,TRBD1,TRBV15,TGTGCCACCAGCAGAGACCAAGGGACAGGGGCTCCCACAGATACGCAGTATTTT,CATSRDQGTGAPTDTQYF
NA,TRBJ1-4,TRBD1,TRBV7-9,TGTGCCATATCGACAGGGATTGGAGAAAAACTGTTTTTT,CAISTGIGEKLFF
once,TRBJ2-7,TRBD2,TRBV10-3,TGTGCCATCAGTGTGGGACTAGCGGGTTACGAGCAGTACTTC,CAISVGLAGYEQYF
NA,TRBJ2-3,NA,TRBV6-5,TGTGCCAGCAGTTACGGGAGGGATACGCAGTATTTT,CASSYGRDTQYF
NA,TRBJ2-3,TRBD2,TRBV5-1,TGCGCCAGCAGCTTGGGGGGACTAGCGGGAACACCCACAGATACGCAGTATTTT,CASSLGGLAGTPTDTQYF
once,TRBJ2-3,TRBD1,TRBV5-1,TGCGCCAGCAGCTTGGAGGGGACAGGGAGCACAGATACGCAGTATTTT,CASSLEGTGSTDTQYF
NA,TRBJ2-3,TRBD2,TRBV11-3,TGTGCCAGCAGCTTAAGCGGGGGGTCTACAGATACGCAGTATTTT,CASSLSGGSTDTQYF
NA,TRBJ1-1,NA,TRBV28,TGTGCCAGCAGTTTAGGCAGGGGAGAAGCTTTCTTT,CASSLGRGEAFF
NA,TRBJ2-7,NA,TRBV6-5,TGTGCCAGCAGTTACTCGATGGAGACTAGCTCCTACGAGCAGTACTTC,CASSYSMETSSYEQYF
NA,TRBJ2-1,TRBD2,TRBV5-1,TGCGCCAGCAGCTTGGAATTCGGGCGGGAGGGCCGTCGTGAGCAGTTCTTC,CASSLEFGREGRREQFF
NA,TRBJ2-7,NA,TRBV7-6,TGTGCCAGCAGCTTAGCGCCGAGGCAGCACGAGCAGTACTTC,CASSLAPRQHEQYF
NA,TRBJ2-1,TRBD2,TRBV5-4,TGTGCCAGCAGCTTGGAGGCGGGAGGGAACAATGAGCAGTTCTTC,CASSLEAGGNNEQFF
NA,TRBJ2-7,TRBD2,TRBV11-3,TGTGCCAGCAGCCTAGGCCAGACTAGCGGGGTGACCTACGAGCAGTACTTC,CASSLGQTSGVTYEQYF
once,TRBJ2-3,NA,TRBV6-4,TGTGCCAGCAGTGAGGGGCCCTGGGATACGCAGTATTTT,CASSEGPWDTQYF
NA,TRBJ2-3,NA,TRBV19,TGTGCCAGTAGCAATGGGGAGACCACAGATACGCAGTATTTT,CASSNGETTDTQYF
few,TRBJ1-2,TRBD1,TRBV5-4,TGCCGGCGAAGGCGGGGGGACAGGGATGATGGCTACACCTTC,CRRRRGDRDDGYTF
NA,TRBJ1-6,TRBD1,TRBV18,TGTGCCAGCTCACCACAAGTGAACAGGGGGATAACACCCCTCCACTTT,CASSPQVNRGITPLHF
NA,TRBJ2-3,TRBD1,TRBV5-6,TGTGCCAGCAGCTTGGGGCACAGGGGTTGGACAGATACGCAGTATTTT,CASSLGHRGWTDTQYF
once,TRBJ1-1,TRBD1,TRBV7-8,TGTGCCAGCAGCTTAGGCAGGGGGCCCATCAAAGCTTTCTTT,CASSLGRGPIKAFF
NA,TRBJ2-5,NA,TRBV4-1,TGCGCCAGCAGCCAAGATAAGGGGGAGCGTCAAGAGACCCAGTACTTC,CASSQDKGERQETQYF
NA,TRBJ1-6,NA,TRBV2,TGTGCGGCACAGAGAGTCGGACCCCTCCACTTT,CAAQRVGPLHF
NA,TRBJ2-1,TRBD2,TRBV29-1,TGCAGCGTTGCTTCGGGGGGCTACAATGAGCAGTTCTTC,CSVASGGYNEQFF
NA,TRBJ2-5,NA,TRBV5-1,TGCGCCAGCAGCTTGGAGCCAGGGATGCAGACCCAGTACTTC,CASSLEPGMQTQYF
NA,TRBJ2-7,NA,TRBV5-6,TGTGCCAGCAGCTTGGGGATGGACAGTTCCTACGAGCAGTACTTC,CASSLGMDSSYEQYF
NA,TRBJ2-2,TRBD1,TRBV10-3,TGTGCCATCAGGGAGACAGGGGGTAGCACCGGGGAGCTGTTTTTT,CAIRETGGSTGELFF
NA,TRBJ2-2,TRBD1,TRBV7-8,TGTGCCAGCAGCTTCCCCCTCCCGGAAATGACAGGGGATGGGGCCACCGGGGAGCTGTTTTTT,CASSFPLPEMTGDGATGELFF
NA,TRBJ1-1,NA,TRBV7-6,TGTGCCAGCAGCTTAGGGTCGGGCCAGGGGAACGGAGCTTTCTTT,CASSLGSGQGNGAFF
once,TRBJ1-4,TRBD1,TRBV9,TGTGCCAGGCCAAGCCCAGGACAGGGCTCAACTAATGAAAAACTGTTTTTT,CARPSPGQGSTNEKLFF
NA,TRBJ2-1,TRBD2,TRBV6-6,TGTGCCAGTTTAGCGGGAGGTAGAAATGAGCAGTTCTTC,CASLAGGRNEQFF
few,TRBJ2-1,TRBD2,TRBV4-3,TGCGCCAGCAGCCAAGATATGGGGGGGTCCTACAATGAGCAGTTCTTC,CASSQDMGGSYNEQFF
NA,TRBJ1-1,NA,TRBV2,TGTGCCAGCAGAAGCCTCGGCACTGAAGCTTTCTTT,CASRSLGTEAFF
NA,TRBJ2-5,TRBD2,TRBV19,TGTGCCAGTAGCCTTGGGACTAGCGGGAGAGGAGAGACCCAGTACTTC,CASSLGTSGRGETQYF
NA,TRBJ2-7,NA,TRBV18,TGTGCCAGCTCACCACAGGCAGGGCGGCGGGAGCAGTACTTC,CASSPQAGRREQYF
NA,TRBJ2-2,NA,TRBV5-1,TGCGCCAGCAGCTTAATACAGAACACCGGGGAGCTGTTTTTT,CASSLIQNTGELFF
once,TRBJ2-1,NA,TRBV20-1,TGCAGCCCTAGGAACATACAGCAGTTCTTC,CSPRNIQQFF
NA,TRBJ1-1,TRBD1,TRBV5-1,TGCGCCAGCAGCTTGAACAGGGGGGGCACTGAAGCTTTCTTT,CASSLNRGGTEAFF
NA,TRBJ2-7,TRBD1,TRBV5-6,TGTGCCAGCAGCCCAACCGGGACAGGGCGGACCGAGCAGTACTTC,CASSPTGTGRTEQYF
few,TRBJ1-2,NA,TRBV7-2,TGTGCCAGCAGCTTAGCGCCGAACAATGCATACTATGGCTACACCTTC,CASSLAPNNAYYGYTF
NA,TRBJ1-4,NA,TRBV7-9,TGTGCCAGCACCCCCAGGGTTGGCGAAAAACTGTTTTTT,CASTPRVGEKLFF
NA,TRBJ2-1,NA,TRBV6-6,TGTGCCAGCAGTTACAGTAGTAGGTGGGCAAACAATGAGCAGTTCTTC,CASSYSSRWANNEQFF
NA,TRBJ2-3,NA,TRBV21-1,TGTGCCAGCAGCAAAAAAGGGGGAGCGGGGGGGCCATCAGATACGCAGTATTTT,CASSKKGGAGGPSDTQYF
NA,TRBJ2-7,TRBD2,TRBV7-2,TGTGCCAGCAGCCACCCTAGCGGGTCCTACGAGCAGTACTTC,CASSHPSGSYEQYF
NA,TRBJ2-1,TRBD2,TRBV4-3,TGCGCCAGCAGCCGAGGACTAGCGGGTGGGGATGAGCAGTTCTTC,CASSRGLAGGDEQFF
once,TRBJ2-7,TRBD1,TRBV5-4,TGTGCCAGCAGCGACGGACAGGGGTTGGGAGAGCAGTACTTC,CASSDGQGLGEQYF
NA,TRBJ1-2,NA,TRBV5-8,TGTGCCAGCAGCTTGGACCTGTGGTTAGATGGCTACACCTTC,CASSLDLWLDGYTF
NA,TRBJ2-7,TRBD2,TRBV5-4,TGTGCCAGCAGCTTGGCAGGAGCGGGGGAATCCTACGAGCAGTACTTC,CASSLAGAGESYEQYF